The clone carrying this T cell receptor beta chain was seen ten or more times. The antigen is not known. The record originates from a study of T cells in Graves' hyperthyroidism and ophthalmopathy. Across the study: The blood sample was taken at first diagnosis, before treatment began. Study-wide results and limits: Onset of ophthalmopathy came a median around 7.1 months after the model predicted it.

Amplification targeted TCR beta CDR3 regions from RNA transcripts. First-round RT-PCR with HTBI primers amplified the TCR CDR3 region. TCRdb re-called the multiplex PCR reads through MiXCR, storing one row per CDR3 protein. Of hundreds of thousands of distinct CDR3 sequences in the sample, around 24% were seen once. Uncontrolled infections, other autoimmune diseases, pregnancy or lactation led to exclusion of patients. The PBMCs were taken from approximately 9 ml of fresh peripheral blood. The CDR3 has 13 amino acids. Germline V gene data show CDR1 as LNHDA and CDR2 as SQIVND (reference sequence). Trimming cost V 3 bases and J 3 bases; bases outside gene matches: 2.

The J gene is TRBJ2-7, the V gene TRBV19, with 7 bases identical to TRBD1. Sample: blood. This receptor was taken from a woman in her thirties with Graves' ophthalmopathy. CDR3 sequence reads: CASSIRDSYEQYF. In DNA form, the CDR3 reads TGTGCCAGTAGTATTCGGGACAGCTACGAGCAGTACTTC.